This is a list of T cell receptor beta chains from one sample in a study of technical replicates of blood from several donors. Sequencing used immunoSEQ multiplex PCR; TCRdb keeps in-frame clones, though not all of them. Here the sample spans roughly 80,000 clones, more than 85% being singletons. Material: T cells isolated from PBMCs. Source of these receptors: a human donor in good health. Both conserved end residues are part of each CDR3. Fields, in order: D gene, V gene, clone size, J gene, CDR3 DNA, CDR3 protein. The D gene is left open where the match is weak. The listing skips clone size in some rows; elsewhere it reads once, few, many or a size class.

>TRBD2|TRBV4-2|-|TRBJ2-7
TGTGCCAGCAGCCTTTCGGGACTAGCAGCCTACGAGCAGTACTTC
CASSLSGLAAYEQYF
>-|TRBV21-1|-|TRBJ1-1
TGTGCCAGCAGCAAACTCGGACAGGGGATGAACACTGAAGCTTTCTTT
CASSKLGQGMNTEAFF
>-|TRBV19|once|TRBJ1-5
TGTGCCAGTAAGGAGCCAGGGCGACGTCAGCCCCAGCATTTT
CASKEPGRRQPQHF
>TRBD1|TRBV5-1|-|TRBJ2-7
TGCGCCAGCAGCTTCCCCGAGACAGGGACACACGAGCAGTACTTC
CASSFPETGTHEQYF
>-|TRBV11-3|-|TRBJ1-2
TGTGCCAGCAGCCCCCCGGGAGGAGGACCTAACTATGGCTACACCTTC
CASSPPGGGPNYGYTF
>-|TRBV19|once|TRBJ1-1
TGTGCCAGTAGTATGGGAGAGGGGAACACTGAAGCTTTCTTT
CASSMGEGNTEAFF
>-|TRBV27|-|TRBJ1-2
TGTGCCAGCAGTTTAGTCCGGGGAGTTGAGGGCTACACCTTC
CASSLVRGVEGYTF
>-|TRBV11-2|-|TRBJ2-3
TGTGCCAGCAGCGCAGAAGGAGGGAGGGATACGCAGTATTTT
CASSAEGGRDTQYF
>-|TRBV6-1|-|TRBJ2-7
TGTGCCAGCAGTGAGGGACACCTAGCCTACGAGCAGTACTTC
CASSEGHLAYEQYF
>-|TRBV5-1|-|TRBJ1-3
TGCGCCAGCGTAACCTTTAAGACAGTCTCTGGAAACACCATATATTTT
CASVTFKTVSGNTIYF
>-|TRBV6-5|-|TRBJ1-2
TGTGCCTCCACCCGGGGGGGTTCCTATGGCTACACCTTC
CASTRGGSYGYTF
>-|TRBV4-2|-|TRBJ2-1
TGTGCCAGCAGCCAAGAGGTGGGGAGTGAGCAGTTCTTC
CASSQEVGSEQFF
>-|TRBV28|-|TRBJ1-1
TGTGCCAGCAGGGCAGGAGGGTTAGGGAACACTGAAGCTTTCTTT
CASRAGGLGNTEAFF
>TRBD2|TRBV5-4|-|TRBJ2-7
TGTGCCAGCAGCCGATACCCTAGCGGGAGGATCGACGAGCAGTACTTC
CASSRYPSGRIDEQYF
>TRBD1|TRBV7-9|-|TRBJ1-1
TGTGCCAGCAGCTCAGGGACAGACACTGAAGCTTTCTTT
CASSSGTDTEAFF
>TRBD1|TRBV18|-|TRBJ2-7
TGTGCCAGCTCACCAGGGACAGGGAGCGAGCAGTACTTC
CASSPGTGSEQYF
>TRBD1|TRBV9|-|TRBJ1-3
TGTGCCAGCAGCGTAGAAGGGGGCCAGGACACCATATATTTT
CASSVEGGQDTIYF
>-|TRBV18|-|TRBJ2-3
TGTGCCAGCTCCCCCCCCGTGACAGGAGAGTTCACAGATACGCAGTATTTT
CASSPPVTGEFTDTQYF
>-|TRBV28|-|TRBJ1-1
TGTGCCAGCAGTTTATTCGGGGAGCCTGAAGCTTTCTTT
CASSLFGEPEAFF
>-|TRBV2|-|TRBJ2-2
TGTGCCAGCAGCCTTTTAGGTATTCTCGACAGCTTGAACACCGGGGAGCTGTTTTTT
CASSLLGILDSLNTGELFF
>-|TRBV10-3|-|TRBJ2-5
TGTGCCATCAGTGAGTCCGCCGGGAGCTCTAGGGAGACCCAGTACTTC
CAISESAGSSRETQYF
>-|TRBV2|few|TRBJ1-1
TGTGCCAGCAGTGATCAGGGGACCCGGGCTTTCTTT
CASSDQGTRAFF
>-|TRBV7-9|-|TRBJ2-7
TGTGCCAGCGTATGGCAGGGCGATTATTCCTACGAGCAGTACTTC
CASVWQGDYSYEQYF
>TRBD2|TRBV4-2|-|TRBJ2-7
TGTGCCAGCAGGGGAGGGGACCGGCCCTCCCACGAGCAGTACTTC
CASRGGDRPSHEQYF
>-|TRBV6-6|-|TRBJ1-4
TGTGCCAGCAGTTACACCACCAGGGCCTCTAATGAAAAACTGTTTTTT
CASSYTTRASNEKLFF
>-|TRBV27|-|TRBJ2-1
TGTGCCACCGAAGGGAGTTTAGGCAATGAGCAGTTCTTC
CATEGSLGNEQFF
>-|TRBV18|-|TRBJ1-4
TGTGCCAGCTCACCGGCTGCAACTAATGAAAAACTGTTTTTT
CASSPAATNEKLFF
>-|TRBV7-3|-|TRBJ2-2
TGTGCCAGCAGCTTAACGGGGACTCGTGGCGGGGAGCTGTTTTTT
CASSLTGTRGGELFF
>-|TRBV29-1|-|TRBJ2-7
TGCAGCGTAACAGGTACCTACGAGCAGTACTTC
CSVTGTYEQYF
>TRBD1|TRBV4-2|-|TRBJ1-2
TGTGCCAGCAGCCCCGACAGGGCTATTAACTATGGCTACACCTTC
CASSPDRAINYGYTF
>TRBD1|TRBV7-9|-|TRBJ2-4
TGTGCCAGCAGCTTAGCCGTGGCAGGGGGCCTGGACATTCAGTACTTC
CASSLAVAGGLDIQYF